This TCR beta chain is drawn from a study of T cell changes during pregnancy in multiple sclerosis. Sequencing used immunoSEQ multiplex PCR; TCRdb keeps in-frame clones, though not all of them. The table lists 30,000 to 45,000 clones, 75% to 95% of them singletons. The CDR3 length is 13 residues. CDR1 and CDR2 from the germline V gene are MGHRA and YSYEKL. The V gene lost 4 bases and the J gene lost 9 bases, with 13 bases spanning the gap. The J gene is TRBJ2-1, the V gene TRBV4-1; D possibly corresponds to TRBD2 (5 bases). The material was CD8+ T cells from peripheral blood mononuclear cells, obtained after pregnancy. The clonotype comes from a female donor with multiple sclerosis, enrolled in a pregnancy study. The CDR3 spells CASSPQHRGEQFF. The CDR3, as DNA: TGCGCCAGCAGCCCACAACACCGGGGTGAGCAGTTCTTC.